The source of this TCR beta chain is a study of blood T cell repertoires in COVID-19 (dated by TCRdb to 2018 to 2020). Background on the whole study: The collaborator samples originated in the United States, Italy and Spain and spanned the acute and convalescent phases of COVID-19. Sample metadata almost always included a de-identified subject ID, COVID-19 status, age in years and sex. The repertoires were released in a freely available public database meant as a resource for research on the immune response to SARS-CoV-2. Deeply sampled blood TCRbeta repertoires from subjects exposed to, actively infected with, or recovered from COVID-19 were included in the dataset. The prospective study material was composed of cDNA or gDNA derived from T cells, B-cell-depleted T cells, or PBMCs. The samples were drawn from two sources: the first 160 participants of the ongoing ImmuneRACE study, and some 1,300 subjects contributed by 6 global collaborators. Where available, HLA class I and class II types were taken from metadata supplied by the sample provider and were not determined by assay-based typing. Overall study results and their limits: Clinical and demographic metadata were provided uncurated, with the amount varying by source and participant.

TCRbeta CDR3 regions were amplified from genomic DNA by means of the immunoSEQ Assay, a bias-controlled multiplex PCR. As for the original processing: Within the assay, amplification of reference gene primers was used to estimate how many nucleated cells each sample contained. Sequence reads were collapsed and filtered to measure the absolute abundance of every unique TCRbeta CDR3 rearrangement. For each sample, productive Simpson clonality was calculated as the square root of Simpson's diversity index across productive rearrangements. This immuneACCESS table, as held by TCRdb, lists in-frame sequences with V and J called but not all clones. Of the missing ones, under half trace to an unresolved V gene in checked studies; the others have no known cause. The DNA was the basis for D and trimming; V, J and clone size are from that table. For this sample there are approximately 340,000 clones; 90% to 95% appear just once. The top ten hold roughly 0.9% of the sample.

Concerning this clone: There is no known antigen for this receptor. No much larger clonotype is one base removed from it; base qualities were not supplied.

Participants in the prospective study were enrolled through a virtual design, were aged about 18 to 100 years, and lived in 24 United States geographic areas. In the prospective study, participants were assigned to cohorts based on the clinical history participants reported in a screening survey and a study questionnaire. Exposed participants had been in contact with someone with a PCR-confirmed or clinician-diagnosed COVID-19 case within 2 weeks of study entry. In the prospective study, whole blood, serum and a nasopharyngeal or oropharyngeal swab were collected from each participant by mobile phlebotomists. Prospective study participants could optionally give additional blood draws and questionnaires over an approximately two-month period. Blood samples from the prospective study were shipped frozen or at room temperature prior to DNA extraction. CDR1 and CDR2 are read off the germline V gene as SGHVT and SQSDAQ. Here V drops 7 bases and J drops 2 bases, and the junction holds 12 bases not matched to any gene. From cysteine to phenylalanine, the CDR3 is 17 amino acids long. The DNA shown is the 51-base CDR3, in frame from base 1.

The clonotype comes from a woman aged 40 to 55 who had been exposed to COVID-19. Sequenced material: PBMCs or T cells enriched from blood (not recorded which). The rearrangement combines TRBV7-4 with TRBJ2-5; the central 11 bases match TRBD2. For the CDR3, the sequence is CASIKNLSGRGQETQYF. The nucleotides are TGTGCCAGCATCAAAAACCTTAGCGGGAGGGGGCAAGAGACCCAGTACTTC. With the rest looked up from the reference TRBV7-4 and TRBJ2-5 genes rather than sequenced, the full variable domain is GAGVSQSPRYKVAKRGRDVALRCDSISGHVTLYWYRQTLGQGSEVLTYSQSDAQRDKSGRPSGRFSAERPERSVSTLKIQRTEQGDSAVYLCASIKNLSGRGQETQYFGPGTRLLVL.